The 31 T cell receptor beta chains below come from one sample, sequenced in a study of T cells after yellow fever vaccination. TCRdb processed the 5' RACE reads anew with MiXCR; each CDR3 protein has one entry. The data hold about 240,000 distinct CDR3 sequences, with less than 9% observed a single time. The sequences come from CD4+ T cells sorted from PBMCs, collected 15 days after the yellow fever booster vaccination. Receptor source: a man aged 25 to 40 who received the YFV17D yellow fever vaccine.

The chain carries TRBV3-1 and TRBJ1-1; 11 nucleotides match TRBD1. The V gene end was trimmed by 1 base and the J gene end by 4 bases; junction bases not matched to a gene: 2. CDR3 length: 15 amino acids. The germline CDR1 and CDR2 sequences are LGHDT and YNNKEL (reference sequence). The CDR3 DNA sequence: TGTGCCAGCAGCCAAGCCGGGACAGGGGGCACTGAAGCTTTCTTT. This codes for CASSQAGTGGTEAFF.

This clonotype occurred a few times. This chain uses TRBV7-9 with TRBJ1-2; D is unclear. From germline, CDR1 is SEHNR and CDR2 FQNEAQ (reference sequence). V gave up 5 bases and J gave up 7 bases, with 14 bases separating them. There are 13 residues in the CDR3. The CDR3 loop is CASSATVSLGYTF. The CDR3 nucleotides read TGTGCCAGCAGCGCGACTGTCTCTCTTGGCTACACCTTC.

Ten or more counts support this clonotype. The chain combines TRBV5-1 with TRBJ2-1; no definite D call. This CDR3 spans 12 amino acids. The V gene lost 6 bases and the J gene lost 9 bases, with 13 bases spanning the gap. CDR1 and CDR2 from the germline V gene are SGHRS and YFSETQ. The DNA of the CDR3 is TGCGCCAGCACCCAGGATAGCAGTGAGCAGTTCTTC. Encoded protein: CASTQDSSEQFF. Using reference TRBV5-1 and TRBJ2-1 for the parts outside the CDR3, the full variable domain is KAGVTQTPRYLIKTRGQQVTLSCSPISGHRSVSWYQQTPGQGLQFLFEYFSETQRNKGNFPGRFSGRQFSNSRSEMNVSTLELGDSALYLCASTQDSSEQFFGPGTRLTVL.

The chain employs TRBV7-8 and TRBJ2-2; 7 bases are shared with TRBD1. The V gene's germline CDR1 is SGHVS and CDR2 FQNEAQ. The V and J ends lost 5 bases and 7 bases, in that order; junction bases with no gene match: 7. The CDR3 covers 14 residues. CDR3 sequence reads: CASSPQGLGGELFF. The CDR3 DNA follows: TGTGCCAGCAGCCCACAGGGGTTGGGCGGGGAGCTGTTTTTT.

The chain couples TRBV7-2 to TRBJ2-3, with D maybe TRBD2 (5 bases). Trimming took 1 base from V and 6 from J, leaving 11 bases between them. CDR3 length: 14 amino acids. Germline CDR1 and CDR2: SGHTA and FQGNSA. This chain's CDR3 is CASSLVRRGDTQYF. The CDR3, as DNA: TGTGCCAGCAGCTTAGTTCGCCGAGGGGATACGCAGTATTTT.

Regarding this clonotype: A single base separates this from a much larger clone, so it may be a read error. Given the absence of the conserved phenylalanine or tryptophan at the CDR3 end, a read error is likely. The gene calls are TRBV5-1 and TRBJ2-7, with D tentatively TRBD2 (6 bases). This CDR3 contains 14 residues. V lost 4 bases and J 0 bases, leaving 11 bases between the germline ends. Germline assignment: CDR1 SGHRS and CDR2 YFSETQ. The CDR3 protein is CASSRDGSSYEQYY. CDR3 nucleotides: TGCGCCAGCAGCAGGGACGGGAGCTCCTACGAGCAGTACTAC.

This clonotype appeared many times. The J gene is TRBJ2-3, the V gene TRBV24-1; 11 bases agree with TRBD2. This CDR3 has 17 residues. Germline trimming cut 3 bases from V and 2 bases from J; bases unmatched to any gene: 6. Germline V lookup: CDR1 KGHDR, CDR2 SFDVKD. This CDR3 reads CATSDAPSGGPTDTQYF. The CDR3 bases are TGTGCCACCAGTGATGCGCCTAGCGGGGGGCCCACAGATACGCAGTATTTT.

V usage is TRBV28 and J usage is TRBJ2-7; 9 bases match TRBD2. In germline, CDR1 is MDHEN, CDR2 SYDVKM. The length of the CDR3 is 17 residues. After removal of 1 base from V and 5 bases from J, the junction contained 12 bases not matched to a gene. The CDR3 loop reads CASSLSFRLAGKNEQYF. In nucleotides, the CDR3 is TGTGCCAGCAGTTTATCTTTTCGGCTAGCGGGAAAAAACGAGCAGTACTTC. Full variable domain (remainder filled in from reference TRBV28 and TRBJ2-7): DVKVTQSSRYLVKRTGEKVFLECVQDMDHENMFWYRQDPGLGLRLIYFSYDVKMKEKGDIPEGYSVSREKKERFSLILESASTNQTSMYLCASSLSFRLAGKNEQYFGPGTRLTVT.

V usage is TRBV5-1 and J usage is TRBJ2-3; no clear D. CDR3 length: 14 amino acids. CDR1 and CDR2 from the germline V gene are SGHRS and YFSETQ. The V gene lost 1 base and the J gene lost 0 bases, with 6 bases spanning the gap. CDR3 coding DNA: TGCGCCAGCAGCTTGTCACCTAGCACAGATACGCAGTATTTT. Translation: CASSLSPSTDTQYF. Based on the CDR3 plus reference TRBV5-1 and TRBJ2-3, the full variable domain is KAGVTQTPRYLIKTRGQQVTLSCSPISGHRSVSWYQQTPGQGLQFLFEYFSETQRNKGNFPGRFSGRQFSNSRSEMNVSTLELGDSALYLCASSLSPSTDTQYFGPGTRLTVL.

This clonotype was seen more than once but under ten times. The rearrangement links TRBV11-3 to TRBJ2-1; 7 bases match TRBD2. With V trimmed by 5 bases and J by 7 bases, 11 bases remained unmatched. The CDR3 has 15 residues. Germline V gives CDR1 SGHNT, CDR2 YENEEA. Here the CDR3 reads CASSKSGRTRNEQFF. In DNA form, the CDR3 reads TGTGCCAGCAGCAAGTCGGGGCGGACTAGGAATGAGCAGTTCTTC.

The chain uses TRBV5-8 and TRBJ2-1; D unclear. V was shortened by 2 bases and J by 4 bases, with 7 bases between the two germline ends. CDR1 and CDR2 (germline): SGHTS, YDEGEE. The CDR3 has 13 residues. Here the CDR3 reads CASSFAEYNEQFF. The CDR3, as DNA: TGTGCCAGCAGCTTCGCAGAATACAATGAGCAGTTCTTC.

This clonotype was recorded a few times. The chain couples TRBV21-1 to TRBJ2-3; the table's D call, TRBD2, was not checked against the DNA. TRBV21-1 is recorded as a pseudogene. This CDR3 region has 19 residues. CDR3 loop: CASRFGLAGGYENTDTQYF. Here the CDR3 DNA reads TGTGCCAGCAGATTCGGACTAGCGGGAGGGTATGAGAACACAGATACGCAGTATTTT.

V gene TRBV20-1 combines with J gene TRBJ2-7; TRBD2 matches 14 bases. After removal of 1 base from V and 7 bases from J, the junction contained 12 bases not matched to a gene. CDR1 DFQATT and CDR2 SNEGSKA come from the germline V gene (reference sequence). The CDR3 length is 17 residues. The CDR3 spells CSARGLSGLAGGGEQYF. As DNA, the CDR3 is TGCAGTGCTAGAGGACTGAGTGGACTAGCGGGAGGAGGGGAGCAGTACTTC.

V is TRBV9 and J is TRBJ2-2; D is unresolved. The CDR3 extends over 15 amino acids. V shed 0 bases and J shed 5 bases, with 11 bases lying between them. Germline lookup yields CDR1 SGDLS and CDR2 YYNGEE. The CDR3 DNA reads TGTGCCAGCAGCGTAGCGAGGATTCAGACCGGGGAGCTGTTTTTT. It translates to CASSVARIQTGELFF.

Only a few counts were recorded for this clonotype. The rearrangement uses TRBV27 and TRBJ2-1; 7 nucleotides match TRBD2. This CDR3 has 16 amino acids. V shed 3 bases, J shed 0 bases, and the junction held 5 bases outside the gene matches. Germline V lookup: CDR1 MNHEY, CDR2 SMNVEV (reference sequence). Written as DNA, the CDR3 is TGTGCCAGCAGTTTTTGGCGGGAGAGCTCCTACAATGAGCAGTTCTTC. Protein sequence: CASSFWRESSYNEQFF.

This clonotype has more than one count but fewer than ten. This chain uses TRBV7-2 with TRBJ2-3; no definite D call. Germline-derived CDR1 and CDR2 are SGHTA and FQGNSA. There are 12 residues in the CDR3. The V end lost 2 bases, the J end lost 14 bases, and 14 bases lay between the germline ends. The chain's CDR3 is CASSLMGSRRYF. The CDR3 DNA reads TGTGCCAGCAGCTTAATGGGATCGAGGAGGTATTTT.

This clonotype was observed many times. This chain connects TRBV7-2 to TRBJ1-1; possibly TRBD1 for D (5 bases). CDR1 is SGHTA, CDR2 FQGNSA, per germline. V was cut by 4 bases and J by 7 bases, with 16 bases left in between. CDR3 length: 14 amino acids. The CDR3 DNA sequence: TGTGCCAGCAGCTCCCTAGCAGGGTATAGTGAAGCTTTCTTT. Translating gives CASSSLAGYSEAFF.

This clonotype came up a few times. This chain joins TRBV7-2 and TRBJ2-7; D not certain. The germline CDR1 and CDR2 sequences are SGHTA and FQGNSA. Trimming took off 1 base at V and 2 bases at J, with 12 bases between the two ends. CDR3 length: 15 amino acids. CDR3 sequence: CASSLGATMAYEQYF. For the CDR3, the DNA is TGTGCCAGCAGCTTAGGGGCCACCATGGCCTACGAGCAGTACTTC. Drawing the rest from reference TRBV7-2 and TRBJ2-7, the complete variable domain is GAGVSQSPSNKVTEKGKDVELRCDPISGHTALYWYRQSLGQGLEFLIYFQGNSAPDKSGLPSDRFSAERTGGSVSTLTIQRTQQEDSAVYLCASSLGATMAYEQYFGPGTRLTVT.

This clonotype was picked up a small number of times. The genes are TRBV18 and TRBJ2-1; 8 bases agree with TRBD2. Germline assignment: CDR1 KGHSH and CDR2 LQKENI. The CDR3 runs 15 residues. V lost 6 bases and J lost 5; bases outside the gene matches: 9. CDR3 bases: TGTGCCAGCTCTTCGGGTACTAGCGGAAACAATGAGCAGTTCTTC. Protein sequence: CASSSGTSGNNEQFF.

CDR3 region: CACQQGVLPTDTQYF. The CDR3 coding sequence is TGTGCCTGTCAACAGGGGGTGTTACCCACAGATACGCAGTATTTT. This rearrangement joins TRBV30 to TRBJ2-3, with 8 bases that match TRBD1. This CDR3 contains 15 residues. The V and J ends lost 6 bases and 2 bases, in that order; junction bases with no gene match: 10. The V gene's germline CDR1 is GTSNPN and CDR2 SVGIG (reference sequence).

This clonotype was found many times. The CDR3 nucleotides read TGCAGTGCTAGCAGGCTTCGGACTGGCTCCTACAATGAGCAGTTCTTC. Its protein is CSASRLRTGSYNEQFF. V usage is TRBV20-1 and J usage is TRBJ2-1; possible D gene TRBD2, 5 bases. Germline-derived CDR1 and CDR2 are DFQATT and SNEGSKA (reference sequence). V lost 3 bases, J lost 0 bases, and 15 bases lay in between. This CDR3 comprises 16 residues.

This clonotype was detected only a few times. The chain couples TRBV6-1 to TRBJ2-5, with D unclear. Germline V lookup: CDR1 MNHNS, CDR2 SASEGT. This CDR3 is 16 amino acids long. The V end lost 0 bases, the J end lost 4 bases, and 15 bases lay between the germline ends. CDR3 in amino acids: CASSEAPRAWGETQYF. The CDR3 nucleotides read TGTGCCAGCAGTGAAGCTCCTAGAGCTTGGGGAGAGACCCAGTACTTC.

This clonotype appeared a few times. This chain connects TRBV5-5 to TRBJ2-1; TRBD2 agrees at 9 bases. The CDR3 consists of 15 residues. Unmatched junction bases numbered 2, after V lost 4 bases and J lost 0 bases. Germline V gene data show CDR1 as SGHKS and CDR2 as YYEKEE (reference sequence). The CDR3 sequence is CASSQLAGSYNEQFF. In nucleotides, the CDR3 is TGTGCCAGCAGCCAACTAGCGGGCTCCTACAATGAGCAGTTCTTC.

This clonotype has just a few counts. The J gene is TRBJ2-1, the V gene TRBV19; TRBD1 is a possible D gene (5 bases). V lost 5 bases and J 9 bases, leaving 20 bases between the germline ends. There are 15 residues in the CDR3. Per the germline V gene, CDR1 is LNHDA and CDR2 is SQIVND (reference sequence). As DNA, the CDR3 is TGTGCCAGTAGTCTTTGGGCAGGGCAACTGGGTGAGCAGTTCTTC. Its protein product is CASSLWAGQLGEQFF. Using reference TRBV19 and TRBJ2-1 for the parts outside the CDR3, the full variable domain is DGGITQSPKYLFRKEGQNVTLSCEQNLNHDAMYWYRQDPGQGLRLIYYSQIVNDFQKGDIAEGYSVSREKKESFPLTVTSAQKNPTAFYLCASSLWAGQLGEQFFGPGTRLTVL.

This clonotype was detected ten times or more. The V call is TRBV7-2, the J call TRBJ2-5; a weak D match, TRBD1 (5 bases). The CDR3 totals 13 residues. Germline V gene sequence: CDR1 SGHTA, CDR2 FQGNSA. Trimming removed 2 bases at V and 4 bases at J, with 8 bases between. Written as DNA, the CDR3 is TGTGCCAGCAGCTTAAGCAGGGCAGAGACCCAGTACTTC. Translated, it gives CASSLSRAETQYF. The variable domain in full, completed from reference TRBV7-2 and TRBJ2-5, reads GAGVSQSPSNKVTEKGKDVELRCDPISGHTALYWYRQSLGQGLEFLIYFQGNSAPDKSGLPSDRFSAERTGGSVSTLTIQRTQQEDSAVYLCASSLSRAETQYFGPGTRLLVL.

This clonotype occurred many times. The chain uses TRBV7-2 and TRBJ2-5; D is unclear. The length of the CDR3 is 13 residues. CDR1 is SGHTA, CDR2 FQGNSA, per germline. V gave up 2 bases and J gave up 5 bases, with 9 bases separating them. CDR3 region: CASSLLEGETQYF. The CDR3 region has the DNA TGTGCCAGCAGCTTACTGGAAGGCGAGACCCAGTACTTC.

This clonotype was counted many times. The rearrangement joins TRBV9 to TRBJ2-7; D is possibly TRBD2 (5 bases). This CDR3 region has 14 residues. CDR1 is SGDLS, CDR2 YYNGEE, per germline. The germline V and J ends were trimmed by 5 bases and 2 bases, with 14 bases remaining between them. CDR3 loop: CASSPRTGTYEQYF. For the CDR3, the DNA is TGTGCCAGCAGTCCCAGGACGGGGACCTACGAGCAGTACTTC.

This clonotype came up many times. This chain connects TRBV12-3 or TRBV12-4 to TRBJ2-7; D uncertain. Trimming shortened V by 5 bases and J by 3 bases, and 14 bases separated the two germline ends. The CDR3 has 14 amino acids. CDR3 protein: CASSHGSRSYEQYF. The CDR3 coding sequence is TGTGCCAGCAGTCACGGGTCACGCAGCTACGAGCAGTACTTC.

This clonotype was observed a few times. The chain recombines TRBV19 with TRBJ2-3; 11 positions match TRBD2. The CDR3 has 15 residues. The trim removed 7 bases at V and 3 bases at J, leaving 6 bases unmatched. Germline V gene sequence: CDR1 LNHDA, CDR2 SQIVND (reference sequence). The CDR3 loop is CASTFSGRGTDTQYF. For the CDR3, the DNA is TGTGCCAGTACCTTTAGCGGGAGGGGGACAGATACGCAGTATTTT. Drawing the rest from reference TRBV19 and TRBJ2-3, the complete variable domain is DGGITQSPKYLFRKEGQNVTLSCEQNLNHDAMYWYRQDPGQGLRLIYYSQIVNDFQKGDIAEGYSVSREKKESFPLTVTSAQKNPTAFYLCASTFSGRGTDTQYFGPGTRLTVL.

This clonotype was counted between two and nine times. The chain combines TRBV20-1 with TRBJ2-3, with 9 nucleotides matching TRBD2. This CDR3 is 16 amino acids long. V shed 2 bases, J shed 2 bases, and the junction held 8 bases outside the gene matches. Germline values: CDR1 DFQATT, CDR2 SNEGSKA (reference sequence). The CDR3 sequence is CSARSAGGGLTDTQYF. DNA of the CDR3: TGCAGTGCTAGATCGGCGGGAGGGGGACTCACAGATACGCAGTATTTT.

The rearrangement uses TRBV19 and TRBJ2-7, with D tentatively TRBD1 or TRBD2 (5 bases each). The CDR3 sequence is 13 residues long. The germline V and J ends were trimmed by 4 bases and 2 bases, with 9 bases remaining between them. Germline-derived CDR1 and CDR2 are LNHDA and SQIVND (reference sequence). This CDR3 reads CASSNGAPYEQYF. CDR3 DNA: TGTGCCAGTAGTAACGGGGCCCCCTACGAGCAGTACTTC.